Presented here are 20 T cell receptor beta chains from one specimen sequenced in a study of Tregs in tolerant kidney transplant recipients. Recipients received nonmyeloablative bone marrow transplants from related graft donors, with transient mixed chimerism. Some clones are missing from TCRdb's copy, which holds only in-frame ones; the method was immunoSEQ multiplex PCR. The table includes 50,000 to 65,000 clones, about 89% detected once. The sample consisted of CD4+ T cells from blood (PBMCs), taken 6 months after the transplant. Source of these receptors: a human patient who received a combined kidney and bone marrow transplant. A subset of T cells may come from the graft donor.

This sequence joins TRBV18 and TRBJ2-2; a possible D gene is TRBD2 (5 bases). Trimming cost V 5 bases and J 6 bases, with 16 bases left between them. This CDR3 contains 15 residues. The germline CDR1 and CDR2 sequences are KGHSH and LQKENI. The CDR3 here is CASSILSGNAGELFF. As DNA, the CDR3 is TGTGCCAGCTCAATCCTGTCGGGGAATGCCGGGGAGCTGTTTTTT. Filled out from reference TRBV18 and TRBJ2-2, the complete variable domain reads NAGVMQNPRHLVRRRGQEARLRCSPMKGHSHVYWYRQLPEEGLKFMVYLQKENIIDESGMPKERFSAEFPKEGPSILRIQQVVRGDSAAYFCASSILSGNAGELFFGEGSRLTVL.

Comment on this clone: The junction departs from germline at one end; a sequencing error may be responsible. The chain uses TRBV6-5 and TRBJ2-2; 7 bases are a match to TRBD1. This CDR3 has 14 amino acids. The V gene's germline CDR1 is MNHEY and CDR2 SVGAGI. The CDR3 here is CTSSPTGTERELFF. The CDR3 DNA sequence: TGTACCAGCAGTCCAACGGGGACAGAGAGGGAGCTGTTTTTT.

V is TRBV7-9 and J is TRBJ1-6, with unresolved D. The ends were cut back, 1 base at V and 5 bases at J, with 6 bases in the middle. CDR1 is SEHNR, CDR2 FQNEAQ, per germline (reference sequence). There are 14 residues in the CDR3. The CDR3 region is CASSLVRDNSPLHF. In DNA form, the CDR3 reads TGTGCCAGCAGCTTAGTACGGGATAATTCACCCCTCCACTTT. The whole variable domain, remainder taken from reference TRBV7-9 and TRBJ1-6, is DTGVSQNPRHKITKRGQNVTFRCDPISEHNRLYWYRQTLGQGPEFLTYFQNEAQLEKSRLLSDRFSAERPKGSFSTLEIQRTEQGDSAMYLCASSLVRDNSPLHFGNGTRLTVT.

DNA of the CDR3: TGTGCCATCAGTGAGTCGTCGACACTCTCCTACGAGCAGTACTTC. Amino acid sequence: CAISESSTLSYEQYF. The chain is built from TRBV10-3 and TRBJ2-5; D unresolved. TRBJ2-7 explains the end of the DNA better; the J call may be wrong. Germline values: CDR1 ENHRY, CDR2 SYGVKD. The CDR3 is 15 residues long.

The CDR3, as DNA: TGCGCCAGCAGCAGTCAAGGGGGAAGGCCCCAGCATTTT. Translation: CASSSQGGRPQHF. The chain employs TRBV5-1 and TRBJ1-5; perhaps TRBD1 as D (6 bases). Germline values: CDR1 SGHRS, CDR2 YFSETQ. Trimming stripped 4 bases from V and 9 bases from J, with 14 bases between. CDR3 size: 13 residues.

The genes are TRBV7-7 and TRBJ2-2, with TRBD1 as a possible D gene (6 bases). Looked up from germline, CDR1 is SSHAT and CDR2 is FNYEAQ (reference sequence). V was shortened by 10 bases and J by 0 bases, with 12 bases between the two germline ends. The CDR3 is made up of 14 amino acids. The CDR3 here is CAILRTANTGELFF. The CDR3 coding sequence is TGTGCCATACTGAGGACAGCGAACACCGGGGAGCTGTTTTTT.

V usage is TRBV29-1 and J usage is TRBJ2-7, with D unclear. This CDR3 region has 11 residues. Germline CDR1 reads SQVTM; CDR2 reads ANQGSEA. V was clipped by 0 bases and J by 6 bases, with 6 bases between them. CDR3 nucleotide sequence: TGCAGCGTTGAAGAACACAGCGAGCAGTACTTC. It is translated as CSVEEHSEQYF.

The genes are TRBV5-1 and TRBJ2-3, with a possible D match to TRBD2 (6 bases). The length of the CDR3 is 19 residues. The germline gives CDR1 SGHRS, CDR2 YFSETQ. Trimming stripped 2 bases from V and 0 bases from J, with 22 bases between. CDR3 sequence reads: CASSFERVSYSSSTDTQYF. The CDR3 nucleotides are TGCGCCAGCAGCTTCGAGCGGGTGAGCTATAGTTCTAGCACAGATACGCAGTATTTT.

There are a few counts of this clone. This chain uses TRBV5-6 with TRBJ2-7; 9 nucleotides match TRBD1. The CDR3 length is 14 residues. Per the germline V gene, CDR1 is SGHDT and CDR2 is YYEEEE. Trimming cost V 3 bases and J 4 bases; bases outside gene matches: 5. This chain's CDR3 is CASSSDRGEYEQYF. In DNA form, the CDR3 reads TGTGCCAGCAGCTCGGACAGGGGAGAGTACGAGCAGTACTTC.

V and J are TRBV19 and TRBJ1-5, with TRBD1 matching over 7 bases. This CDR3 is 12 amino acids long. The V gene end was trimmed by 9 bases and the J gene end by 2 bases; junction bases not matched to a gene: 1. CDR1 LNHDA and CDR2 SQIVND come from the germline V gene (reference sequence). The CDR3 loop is CASTGGNQPQHF. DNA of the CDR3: TGTGCCAGCACAGGGGGCAATCAGCCCCAGCATTTT.

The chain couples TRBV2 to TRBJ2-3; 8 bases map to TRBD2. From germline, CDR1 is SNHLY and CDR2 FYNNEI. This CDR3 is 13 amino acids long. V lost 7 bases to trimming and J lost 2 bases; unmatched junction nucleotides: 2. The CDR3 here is CASKRGFTDTQYF. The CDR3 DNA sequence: TGTGCCAGCAAGCGGGGGTTCACAGATACGCAGTATTTT.

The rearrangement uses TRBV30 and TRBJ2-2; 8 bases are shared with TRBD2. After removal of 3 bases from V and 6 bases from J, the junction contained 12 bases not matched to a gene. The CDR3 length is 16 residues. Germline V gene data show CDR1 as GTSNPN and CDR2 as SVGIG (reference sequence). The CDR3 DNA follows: TGTGCCTGGAGGCCCCGAGCGGGAGTAGGGGCCGGGGAGCTGTTTTTT. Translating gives CAWRPRAGVGAGELFF.

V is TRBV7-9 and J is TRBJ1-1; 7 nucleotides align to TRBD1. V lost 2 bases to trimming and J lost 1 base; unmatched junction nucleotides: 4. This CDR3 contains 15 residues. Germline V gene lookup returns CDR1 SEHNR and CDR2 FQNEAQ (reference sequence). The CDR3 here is CASSLKGQRNTEAFF. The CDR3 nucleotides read TGTGCCAGCAGCTTAAAGGGACAGAGGAACACTGAAGCTTTCTTT.

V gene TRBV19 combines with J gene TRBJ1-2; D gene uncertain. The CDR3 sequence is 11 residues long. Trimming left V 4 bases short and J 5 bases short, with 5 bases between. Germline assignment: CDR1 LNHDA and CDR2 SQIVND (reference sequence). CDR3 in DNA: TGTGCCAGTAGTACCTATTATGGCTACACCTTC. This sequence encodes CASSTYYGYTF.

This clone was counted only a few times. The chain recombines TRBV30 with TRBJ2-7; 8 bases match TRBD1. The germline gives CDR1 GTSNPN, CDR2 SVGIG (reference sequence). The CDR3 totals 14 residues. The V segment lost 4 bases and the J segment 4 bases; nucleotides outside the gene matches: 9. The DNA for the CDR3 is TGTGCCTGGACACAGGGGGGAAACCTGTACGAGCAGTACTTC. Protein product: CAWTQGGNLYEQYF.

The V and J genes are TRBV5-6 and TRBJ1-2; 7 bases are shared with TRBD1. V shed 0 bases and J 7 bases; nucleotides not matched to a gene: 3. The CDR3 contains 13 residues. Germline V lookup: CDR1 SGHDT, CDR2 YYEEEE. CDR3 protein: CASSLAQGGGYTF. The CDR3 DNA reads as TGTGCCAGCAGCTTGGCCCAGGGGGGTGGCTACACCTTC.

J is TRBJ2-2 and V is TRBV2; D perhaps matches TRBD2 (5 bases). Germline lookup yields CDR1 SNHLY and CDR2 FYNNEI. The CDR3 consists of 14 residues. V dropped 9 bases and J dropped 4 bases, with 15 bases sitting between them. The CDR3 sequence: CASGVGEATGELFF. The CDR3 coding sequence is TGTGCCAGTGGAGTCGGGGAAGCCACCGGGGAGCTGTTTTTT.

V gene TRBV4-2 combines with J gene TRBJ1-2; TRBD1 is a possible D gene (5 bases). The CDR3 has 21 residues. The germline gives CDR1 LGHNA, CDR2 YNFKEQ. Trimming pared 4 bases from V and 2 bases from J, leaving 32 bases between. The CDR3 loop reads CASSRKVGHPGRGSLNYGYTF. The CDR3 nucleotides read TGTGCCAGCAGCCGAAAAGTGGGCCACCCAGGGCGGGGGAGCCTGAACTATGGCTACACCTTC.

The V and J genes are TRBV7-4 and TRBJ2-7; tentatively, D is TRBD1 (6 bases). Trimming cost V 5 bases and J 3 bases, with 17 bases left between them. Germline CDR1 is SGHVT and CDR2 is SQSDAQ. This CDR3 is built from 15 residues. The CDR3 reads CASSQGQGPHYEQYF. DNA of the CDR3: TGTGCCAGCAGCCAGGGGCAGGGACCTCACTACGAGCAGTACTTC.

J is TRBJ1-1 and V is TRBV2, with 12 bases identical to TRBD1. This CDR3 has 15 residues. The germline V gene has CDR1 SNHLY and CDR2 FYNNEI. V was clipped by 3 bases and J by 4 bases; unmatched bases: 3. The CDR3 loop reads CASSDGDRGLTEAFF. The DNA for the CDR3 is TGTGCCAGCAGTGATGGGGACAGGGGGCTCACTGAAGCTTTCTTT.